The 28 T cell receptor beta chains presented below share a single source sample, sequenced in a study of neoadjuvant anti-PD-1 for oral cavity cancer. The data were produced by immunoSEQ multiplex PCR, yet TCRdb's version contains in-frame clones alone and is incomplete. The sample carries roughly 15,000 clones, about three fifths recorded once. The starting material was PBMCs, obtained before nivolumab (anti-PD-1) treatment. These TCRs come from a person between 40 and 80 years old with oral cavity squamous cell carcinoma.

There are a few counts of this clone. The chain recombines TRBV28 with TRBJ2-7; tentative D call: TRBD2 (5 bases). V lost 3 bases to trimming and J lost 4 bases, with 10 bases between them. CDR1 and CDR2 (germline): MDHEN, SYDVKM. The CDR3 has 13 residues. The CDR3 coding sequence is TGTGCCAGCAGTTTGCCGGGAAGGTACGAGCAGTACTTC. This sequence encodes CASSLPGRYEQYF. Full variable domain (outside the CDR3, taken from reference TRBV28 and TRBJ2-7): DVKVTQSSRYLVKRTGEKVFLECVQDMDHENMFWYRQDPGLGLRLIYFSYDVKMKEKGDIPEGYSVSREKKERFSLILESASTNQTSMYLCASSLPGRYEQYFGPGTRLTVT.

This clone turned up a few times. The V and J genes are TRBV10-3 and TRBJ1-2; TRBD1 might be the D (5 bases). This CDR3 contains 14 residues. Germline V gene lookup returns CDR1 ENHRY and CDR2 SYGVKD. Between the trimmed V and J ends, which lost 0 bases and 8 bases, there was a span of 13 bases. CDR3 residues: CAISESLGVGGYTF. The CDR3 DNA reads TGTGCCATCAGTGAGTCGTTAGGGGTCGGGGGCTACACCTTC.

CDR3 in amino acids: CASSLAAGSGNTIYF. The CDR3 DNA follows: TGTGCCAGCAGCTTAGCTGCAGGCTCTGGAAACACCATATATTTT. This chain joins TRBV7-2 and TRBJ1-3; D unclear. The CDR3 consists of 15 residues. V was shortened by 0 bases and J by 0 bases, with 6 bases between the two germline ends. CDR1 is SGHTA, CDR2 FQGNSA, per germline.

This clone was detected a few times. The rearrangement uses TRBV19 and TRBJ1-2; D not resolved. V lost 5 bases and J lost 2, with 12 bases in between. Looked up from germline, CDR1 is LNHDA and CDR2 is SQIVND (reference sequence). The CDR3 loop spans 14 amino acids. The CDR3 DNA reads TGTGCCAGTAGTTATTCCGGACTAAACTATGGCTACACCTTC. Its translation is CASSYSGLNYGYTF.

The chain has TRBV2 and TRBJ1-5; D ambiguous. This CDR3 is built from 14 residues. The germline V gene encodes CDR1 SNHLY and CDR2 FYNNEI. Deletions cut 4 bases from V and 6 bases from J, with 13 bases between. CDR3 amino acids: CASSGPSQLQPQHF. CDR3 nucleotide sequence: TGTGCCAGCAGTGGGCCCTCCCAGCTTCAGCCCCAGCATTTT.

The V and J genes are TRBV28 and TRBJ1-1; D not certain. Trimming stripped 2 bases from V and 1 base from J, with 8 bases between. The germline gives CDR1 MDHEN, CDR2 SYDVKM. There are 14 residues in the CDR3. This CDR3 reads CASSLKGPNTEAFF. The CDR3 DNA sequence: TGTGCCAGCAGTTTAAAAGGGCCGAACACTGAAGCTTTCTTT.

As DNA, the CDR3 is TGTGCCAGCAGCCAAGATGACAGCCGAATGTATAGCAATCAGCCCCAGCATTTT. Residues: CASSQDDSRMYSNQPQHF. This sequence joins TRBV4-2 and TRBJ1-5, with D possibly being TRBD1 (5 bases). This CDR3 contains 18 residues. CDR1 is LGHNA, CDR2 YNFKEQ, per germline. V was shortened by 0 bases and J by 0 bases, with 15 bases between the two germline ends.

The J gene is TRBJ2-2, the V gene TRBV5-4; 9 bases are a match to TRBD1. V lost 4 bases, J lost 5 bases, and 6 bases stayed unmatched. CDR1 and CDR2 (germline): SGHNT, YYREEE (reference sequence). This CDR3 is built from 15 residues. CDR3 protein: CASSLGQGYTGELFF. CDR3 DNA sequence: TGTGCCAGCAGCCTCGGACAGGGGTATACCGGGGAGCTGTTTTTT. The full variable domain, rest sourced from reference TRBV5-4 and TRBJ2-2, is ETGVTQSPTHLIKTRGQQVTLRCSSQSGHNTVSWYQQALGQGPQFIFQYYREEENGRGNFPPRFSGLQFPNYSSELNVNALELDDSALYLCASSLGQGYTGELFFGEGSRLTVL.

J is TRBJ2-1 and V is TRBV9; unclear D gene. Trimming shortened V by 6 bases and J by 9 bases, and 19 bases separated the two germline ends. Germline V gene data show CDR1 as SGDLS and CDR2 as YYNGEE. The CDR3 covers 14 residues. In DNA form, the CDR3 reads TGTGCCAGCACCCCTGATTTATTGGGCGGTGAGCAGTTCTTC. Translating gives CASTPDLLGGEQFF. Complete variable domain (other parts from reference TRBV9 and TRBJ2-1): DSGVTQTPKHLITATGQRVTLRCSPRSGDLSVYWYQQSLDQGLQFLIQYYNGEERAKGNILERFSAQQFPDLHSELNLSSLELGDSALYFCASTPDLLGGEQFFGPGTRLTVL.

The CDR3 region has the DNA TGCGCCAGCAGCCAAGGAGGGACAGGGGTTTACGAGCAGTACTTC. Translation: CASSQGGTGVYEQYF. V is TRBV4-1 and J is TRBJ2-7, with 10 bases identical to TRBD1. V dropped 1 base and J dropped 4; count of bases not matched to a gene: 4. CDR1 and CDR2 from the germline V gene are MGHRA and YSYEKL. The CDR3 extends over 15 amino acids.

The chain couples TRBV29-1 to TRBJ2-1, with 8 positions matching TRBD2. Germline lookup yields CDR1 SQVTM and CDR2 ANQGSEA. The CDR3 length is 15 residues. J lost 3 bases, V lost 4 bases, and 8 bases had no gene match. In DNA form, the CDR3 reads TGCAGCGTTGGGGTACTAGCGGATTACTACAATGAGCAGTTCTTC. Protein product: CSVGVLADYYNEQFF.

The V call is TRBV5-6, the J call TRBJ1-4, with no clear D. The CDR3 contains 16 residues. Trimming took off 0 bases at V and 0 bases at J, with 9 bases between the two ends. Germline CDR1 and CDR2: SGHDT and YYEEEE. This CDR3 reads CASSLGKSATNEKLFF. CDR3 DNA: TGTGCCAGCAGCTTGGGGAAGAGTGCAACTAATGAAAAACTGTTTTTT.

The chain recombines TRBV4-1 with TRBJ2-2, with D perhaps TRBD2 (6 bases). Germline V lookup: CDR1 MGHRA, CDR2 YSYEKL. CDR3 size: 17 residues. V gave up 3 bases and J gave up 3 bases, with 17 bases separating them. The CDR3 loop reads CASSHQARDSYTGELFF. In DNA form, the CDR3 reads TGCGCCAGCAGCCACCAGGCCCGGGACTCCTACACCGGGGAGCTGTTTTTT.

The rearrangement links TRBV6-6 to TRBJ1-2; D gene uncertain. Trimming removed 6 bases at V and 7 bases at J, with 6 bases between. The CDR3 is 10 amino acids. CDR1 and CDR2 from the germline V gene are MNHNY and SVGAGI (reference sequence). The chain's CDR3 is CASSRGGYTF. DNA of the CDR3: TGTGCCAGCAGCCGGGGTGGCTACACCTTC.

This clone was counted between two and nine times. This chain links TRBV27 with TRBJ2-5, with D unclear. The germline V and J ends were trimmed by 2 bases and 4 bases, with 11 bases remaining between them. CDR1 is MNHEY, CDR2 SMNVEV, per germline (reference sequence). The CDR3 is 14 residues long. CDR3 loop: CASSLNRPGETQYF. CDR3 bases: TGTGCCAGCAGTTTAAATCGGCCAGGAGAGACCCAGTACTTC.

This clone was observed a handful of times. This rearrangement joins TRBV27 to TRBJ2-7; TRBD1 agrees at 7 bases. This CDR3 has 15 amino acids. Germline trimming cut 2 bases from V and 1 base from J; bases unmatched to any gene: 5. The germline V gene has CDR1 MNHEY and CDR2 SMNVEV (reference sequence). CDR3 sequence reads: CASSLGTAKSYEQYF. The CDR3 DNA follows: TGTGCCAGCAGTTTAGGGACAGCCAAATCCTACGAGCAGTACTTC.

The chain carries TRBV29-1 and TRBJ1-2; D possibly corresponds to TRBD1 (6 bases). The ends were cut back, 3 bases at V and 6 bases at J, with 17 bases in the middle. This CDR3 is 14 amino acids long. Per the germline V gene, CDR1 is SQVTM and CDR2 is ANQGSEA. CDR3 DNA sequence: TGCAGCGTTGAGGCCGGAAGAGGGGGGGATGGCTACACCTTC. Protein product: CSVEAGRGGDGYTF. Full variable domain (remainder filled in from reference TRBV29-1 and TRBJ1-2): SAVISQKPSRDICQRGTSLTIQCQVDSQVTMMFWYRQQPGQSLTLIATANQGSEATYESGFVIDKFPISRPNLTFSTLTVSNMSPEDSSIYLCSVEAGRGGDGYTFGSGTRLTVV.

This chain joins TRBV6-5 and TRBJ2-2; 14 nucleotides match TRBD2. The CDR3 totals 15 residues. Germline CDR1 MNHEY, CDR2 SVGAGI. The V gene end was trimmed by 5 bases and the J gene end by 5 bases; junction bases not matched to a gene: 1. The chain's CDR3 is CASSRTSGGTGELFF. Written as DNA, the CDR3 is TGTGCCAGCAGTCGGACTAGCGGGGGGACCGGGGAGCTGTTTTTT.

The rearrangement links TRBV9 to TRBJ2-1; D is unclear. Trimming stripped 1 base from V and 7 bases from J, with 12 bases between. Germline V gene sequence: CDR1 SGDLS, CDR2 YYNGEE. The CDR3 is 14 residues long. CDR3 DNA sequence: TGTGCCAGCAGCGTAAAGGCGGAACCGAATGAGCAGTTCTTC. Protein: CASSVKAEPNEQFF.

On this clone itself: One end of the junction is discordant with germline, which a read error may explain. Here the CDR3 DNA reads TGTGCCAGCAGAGAAGGGACTAGCGGGGGGTTCTACGAGCAGTACTTC. It yields the protein CASREGTSGGFYEQYF. The rearrangement joins TRBV2 to TRBJ2-7; TRBD2 matches at 15 bases. The germline CDR1 and CDR2 sequences are SNHLY and FYNNEI. CDR3 size: 16 residues.

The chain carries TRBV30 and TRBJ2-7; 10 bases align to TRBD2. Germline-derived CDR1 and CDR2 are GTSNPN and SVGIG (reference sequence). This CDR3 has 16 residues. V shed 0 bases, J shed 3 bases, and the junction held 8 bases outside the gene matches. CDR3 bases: TGTGCCTGGAGTGTATTCCCTAGCGGGAGTGGCTACGAGCAGTACTTC. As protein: CAWSVFPSGSGYEQYF.

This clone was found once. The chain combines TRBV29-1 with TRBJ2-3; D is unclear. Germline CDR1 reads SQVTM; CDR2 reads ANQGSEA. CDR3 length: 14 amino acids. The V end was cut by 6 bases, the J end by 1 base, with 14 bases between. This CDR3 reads CSVSRSFGTDTQYF. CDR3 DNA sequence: TGCAGCGTAAGCAGGTCCTTCGGCACAGATACGCAGTATTTT.

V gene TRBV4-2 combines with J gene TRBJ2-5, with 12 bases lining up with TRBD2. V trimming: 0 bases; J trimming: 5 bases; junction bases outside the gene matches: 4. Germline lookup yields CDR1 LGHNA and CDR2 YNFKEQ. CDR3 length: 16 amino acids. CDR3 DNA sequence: TGTGCCAGCAGCCAAGAAGCTAGCGGGAGGGCGGAGACCCAGTACTTC. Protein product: CASSQEASGRAETQYF.

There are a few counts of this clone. CDR3 region: CASNPDSNQPQHF. CDR3 DNA sequence: TGTGCCAGCAACCCAGATAGCAATCAGCCCCAGCATTTT. The chain combines TRBV2 with TRBJ1-5; D is ambiguous. V lost 7 bases to trimming and J lost 0 bases, with 7 bases between them. This CDR3 region has 13 residues. CDR1 is SNHLY, CDR2 FYNNEI, per germline. The variable domain in full, completed from reference TRBV2 and TRBJ1-5, reads EPEVTQTPSHQVTQMGQEVILRCVPISNHLYFYWYRQILGQKVEFLVSFYNNEISEKSEIFDDQFSVERPDGSNFTLKIRSTKLEDSAMYFCASNPDSNQPQHFGDGTRLSIL.

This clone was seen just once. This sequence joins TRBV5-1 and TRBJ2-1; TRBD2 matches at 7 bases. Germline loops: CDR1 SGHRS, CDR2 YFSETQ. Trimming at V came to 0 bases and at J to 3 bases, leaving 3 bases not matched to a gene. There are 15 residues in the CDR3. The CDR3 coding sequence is TGCGCCAGCAGCTTGGCGGCTAGCGGCTACAATGAGCAGTTCTTC. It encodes CASSLAASGYNEQFF.

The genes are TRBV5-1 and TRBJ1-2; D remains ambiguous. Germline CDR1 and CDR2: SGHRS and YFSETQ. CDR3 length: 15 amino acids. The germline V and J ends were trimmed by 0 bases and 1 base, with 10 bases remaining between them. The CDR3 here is CASSLGQPNNYGYTF. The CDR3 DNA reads TGCGCCAGCAGCTTGGGGCAGCCGAATAACTATGGCTACACCTTC.

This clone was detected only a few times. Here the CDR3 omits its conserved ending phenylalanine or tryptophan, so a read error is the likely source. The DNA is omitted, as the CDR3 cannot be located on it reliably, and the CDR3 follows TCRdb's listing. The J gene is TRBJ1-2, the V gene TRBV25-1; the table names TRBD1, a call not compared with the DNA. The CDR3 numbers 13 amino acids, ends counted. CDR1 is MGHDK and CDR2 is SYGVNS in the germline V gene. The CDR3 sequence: CASSVFGQGARSV.

The CDR3 nucleotides read TGTGCCAGCAGTTTTGGCCAGGGAAGAGCTTTCTTT. This encodes CASSFGQGRAFF. V and J are TRBV27 and TRBJ1-1, with D possibly matching TRBD1 (5 bases). The CDR3 spans 12 residues. V was pared by 3 bases and J by 10 bases, with 12 bases between. Looked up from germline, CDR1 is MNHEY and CDR2 is SMNVEV (reference sequence).